This section outlines one T cell receptor beta chain sequence together with its context. Its antigen is unidentified. The record originates from a study of blood T cells in healthy people across ages. Study background: About one barcoded beta molecule per two T cells was the capture yield of template switching.

Primers used in a second PCR of roughly 6 to 12 cycles were a sample-barcoded 5' primer and a J-beta primer mix. TCRdb re-called the 5' RACE reads through MiXCR, storing one row per CDR3 protein. The sample holds roughly 2 million distinct CDR3 sequences, roughly 50% seen once. Regarding the study as a whole: No one knew whether donors had CMV, which possibly confounded expanded clonotype changes. TCR beta diversity, measured per million T cells, fell in a roughly linear way with age. Among long-lived donors, naive CD4+ cells were more numerous and diversity higher than in aged donors.

Germline values: CDR1 SNHLY, CDR2 FYNNEI. Trimming took 1 base from V and 15 from J, leaving 13 bases between them. The CDR3 runs 12 residues. Sequencing was done on a sample of blood. The chain uses TRBV2 and TRBJ2-4; D is uncertain. The sequence was obtained from a woman aged 40-49 years in good health. In nucleotides, the CDR3 is TGTGCCAGCAGTGAAGTCCTAAGTTTTGTGTACTTC. Translating it yields CASSEVLSFVYF. Looking up the rest from reference TRBV2 and TRBJ2-4 gives the full variable domain: EPEVTQTPSHQVTQMGQEVILRCVPISNHLYFYWYRQILGQKVEFLVSFYNNEISEKSEIFDDQFSVERPDGSNFTLKIRSTKLEDSAMYFCASSEVLSFVYFGAGTRLSVL.